This passage covers 2 T cell receptor beta chains from one sample sequenced in a study of tumor-infiltrating lymphocytes in localized non-small cell lung cancer. Only in-frame clones appear in the TCRdb table, and some are missing; sequencing was by immunoSEQ multiplex PCR. The table includes 20,000 to 25,000 clones, about three fifths detected once. The specimen sequenced was lung tumor tissue. Receptors were obtained from a human donor with non-small cell lung cancer.

This clone has more than one count but fewer than ten. The V and J genes are TRBV4-1 and TRBJ2-1, with unresolved D. The CDR3 contains 13 residues. Per the germline V gene, CDR1 is MGHRA and CDR2 is YSYEKL. Trimming removed 4 bases from V and 10 bases from J, with 14 bases in between. CDR3 sequence reads: CASSRLRNEEQFF. In nucleotides, the CDR3 is TGCGCCAGCAGCCGTTTGCGGAATGAGGAGCAGTTCTTC.

The chain couples TRBV19 to TRBJ1-1, with D tentatively TRBD1 (6 bases). CDR1 and CDR2 from the germline V gene are LNHDA and SQIVND (reference sequence). The CDR3 runs to 15 residues. The germline V and J ends were trimmed by 5 bases and 2 bases, with 15 bases remaining between them. The CDR3 nucleotides read TGTGCCAGTAGTCCGCGTTGGGGGGCAAACACTGAAGCTTTCTTT. Translating it yields CASSPRWGANTEAFF.